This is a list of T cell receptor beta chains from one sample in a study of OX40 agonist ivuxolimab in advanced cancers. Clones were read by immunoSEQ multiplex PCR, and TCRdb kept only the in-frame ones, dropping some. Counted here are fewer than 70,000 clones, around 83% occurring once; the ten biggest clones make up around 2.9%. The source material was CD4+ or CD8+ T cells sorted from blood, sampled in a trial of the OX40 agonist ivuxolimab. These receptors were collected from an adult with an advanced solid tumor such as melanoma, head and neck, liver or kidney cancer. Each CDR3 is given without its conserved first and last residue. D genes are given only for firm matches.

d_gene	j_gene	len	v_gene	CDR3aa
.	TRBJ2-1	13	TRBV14	ASSPGQYFYNEQF
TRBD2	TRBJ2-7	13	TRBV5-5	ASSLGLAGIYEQY
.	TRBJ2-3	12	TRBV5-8	ASILDQRSDTQY
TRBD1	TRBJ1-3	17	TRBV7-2	ASSLITGGFRTFSPPIY
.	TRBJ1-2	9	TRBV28	ASSWEYGYT
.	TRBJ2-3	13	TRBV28	ASGPPGLGTDTQY
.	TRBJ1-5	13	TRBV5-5	ASSRLTDSNQPQH
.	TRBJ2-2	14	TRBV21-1	ASSKEAGGNAGELF
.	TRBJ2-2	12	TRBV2	ASRLDTNTGELF
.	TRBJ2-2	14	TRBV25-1	ASSIRGGANTGELF
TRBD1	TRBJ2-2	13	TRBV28	ASRLDRANTGELF
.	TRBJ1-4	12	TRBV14	ASSQVWGQEKLF
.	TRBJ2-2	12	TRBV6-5	ASSRGQYTGELF
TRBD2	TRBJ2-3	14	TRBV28	ASTPGGRLSTDTQY
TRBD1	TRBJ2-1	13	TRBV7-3	ASSPPGQGYNEQF
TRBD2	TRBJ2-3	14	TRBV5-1	ASSLGLAGSTDTQY
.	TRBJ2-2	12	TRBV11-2	ASSLLFNTGELF
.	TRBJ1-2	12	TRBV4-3	ASSQVGQSYGYT
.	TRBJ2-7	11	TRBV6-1	ASSLGQGGKQY
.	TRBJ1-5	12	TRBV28	AASRGGGNQPQH
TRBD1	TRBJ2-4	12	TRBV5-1	ASSLDRDSGFQY
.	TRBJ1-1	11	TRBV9	ASSVEIFTEAF
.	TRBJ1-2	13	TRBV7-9	ASSPIDRLRAGYT
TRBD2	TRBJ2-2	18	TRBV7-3	ASSLRSLADLRANTGELF
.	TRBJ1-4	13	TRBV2	ASSQQGNAGEKLF
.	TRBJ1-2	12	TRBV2	ASALTSGAYGYT
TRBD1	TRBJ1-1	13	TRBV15	ATSRNGDRNTEAF
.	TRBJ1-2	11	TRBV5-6	ASSEVGPYGYT
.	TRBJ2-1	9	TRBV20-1	SATPFDEQF
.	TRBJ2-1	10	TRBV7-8	ASSSGLPRLF
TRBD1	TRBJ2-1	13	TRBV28	ASRLRDRGYNEQF
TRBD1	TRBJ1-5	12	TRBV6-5	ASSNRGSGQPQH
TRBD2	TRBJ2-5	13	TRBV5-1	ASFQGTSDGETQY
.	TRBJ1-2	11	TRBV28	ASTPPSESGYT
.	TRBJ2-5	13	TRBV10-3	AISERGGRQETQY
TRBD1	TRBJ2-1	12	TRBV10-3	AISDTTGGDEQF
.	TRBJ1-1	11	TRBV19	ASSFDLITEAF
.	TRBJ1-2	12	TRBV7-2	ASSPRGGAYGYT
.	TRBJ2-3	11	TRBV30	AWSLGPADTQY
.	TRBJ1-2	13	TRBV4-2	ASSQDGGGARGYT
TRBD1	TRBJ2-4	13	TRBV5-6	ASTPRTGDYLTQY
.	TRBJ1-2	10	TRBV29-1	SVAGGGYGYT
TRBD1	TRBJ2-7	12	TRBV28	ASNLRDRVVEQY
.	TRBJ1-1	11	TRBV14	ASSQGPNTEAF
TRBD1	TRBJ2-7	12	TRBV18	ASSPLADRGEQY
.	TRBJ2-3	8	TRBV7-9	ASSTDTQY
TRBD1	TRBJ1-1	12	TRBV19	ASSPRTGPTEAF
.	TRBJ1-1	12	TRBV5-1	ASSFGSGSTEAF
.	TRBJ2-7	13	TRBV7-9	ASSLAGRWSYEQY
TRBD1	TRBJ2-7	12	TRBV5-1	ANNRDRLSYEQY
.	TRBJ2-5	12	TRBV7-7	ASSLDEGSRTQY
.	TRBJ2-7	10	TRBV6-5	ASSFFSYEQY